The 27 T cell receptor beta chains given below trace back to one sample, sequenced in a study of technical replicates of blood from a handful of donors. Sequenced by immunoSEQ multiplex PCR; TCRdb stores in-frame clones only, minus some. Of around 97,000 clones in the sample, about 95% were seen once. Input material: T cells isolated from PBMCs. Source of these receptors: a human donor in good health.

DNA for the CDR3: TGTGCCAGTACCAAGACAGGGATTCCGGAGACCCAGTACTTC. This gives the protein CASTKTGIPETQYF. This chain joins TRBV19 and TRBJ2-5; 7 nucleotides align to TRBD1. Trimming removed 7 bases from V and 5 bases from J; junction bases left unmatched: 10. The CDR3 spans 14 residues. Germline V gene data show CDR1 as LNHDA and CDR2 as SQIVND (reference sequence).

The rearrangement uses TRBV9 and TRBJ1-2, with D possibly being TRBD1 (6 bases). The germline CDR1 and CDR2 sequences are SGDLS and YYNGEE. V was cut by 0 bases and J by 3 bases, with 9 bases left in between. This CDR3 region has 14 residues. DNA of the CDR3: TGTGCCAGCAGCGTAGACACAGGGTACTATGGCTACACCTTC. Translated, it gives CASSVDTGYYGYTF.

CDR3 in DNA: TGTGCCATCAAGGGGCCAACAAAGGAGACCCAGTACTTC. This encodes CAIKGPTKETQYF. The rearrangement joins TRBV10-3 to TRBJ2-5, with D tentatively TRBD1 (5 bases). The V and J ends lost 7 bases and 5 bases respectively, with 14 bases between them. Germline V gene sequence: CDR1 ENHRY, CDR2 SYGVKD. The CDR3 has 13 amino acids.

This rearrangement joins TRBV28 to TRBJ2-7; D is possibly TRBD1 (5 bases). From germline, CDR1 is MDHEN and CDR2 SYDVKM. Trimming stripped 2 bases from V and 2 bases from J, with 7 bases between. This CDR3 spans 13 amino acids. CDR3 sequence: CASSLGAPYEQYF. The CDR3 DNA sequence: TGTGCCAGCAGTTTAGGGGCTCCCTACGAGCAGTACTTC.

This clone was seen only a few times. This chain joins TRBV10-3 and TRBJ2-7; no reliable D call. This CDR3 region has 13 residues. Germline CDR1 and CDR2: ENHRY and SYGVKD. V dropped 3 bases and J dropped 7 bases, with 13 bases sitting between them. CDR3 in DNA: TGTGCCATCAGTGAATACCAGTCTCAGGAGCAGTACTTC. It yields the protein CAISEYQSQEQYF.

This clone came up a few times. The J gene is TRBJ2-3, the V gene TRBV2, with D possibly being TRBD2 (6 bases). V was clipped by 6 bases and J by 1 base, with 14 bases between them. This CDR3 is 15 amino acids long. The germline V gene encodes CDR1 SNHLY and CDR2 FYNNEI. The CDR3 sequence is CASSRLEIGTDTQYF. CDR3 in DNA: TGTGCCAGCAGCAGACTAGAAATCGGCACAGATACGCAGTATTTT.

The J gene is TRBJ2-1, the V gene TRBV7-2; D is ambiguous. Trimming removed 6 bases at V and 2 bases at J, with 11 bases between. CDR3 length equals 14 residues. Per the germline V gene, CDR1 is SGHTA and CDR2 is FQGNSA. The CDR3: CASSYQAPYNEQFF. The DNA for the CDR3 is TGTGCCAGCAGTTACCAAGCGCCCTACAATGAGCAGTTCTTC.

CDR3: CASSGQNTGELFF. CDR3 coding DNA: TGCGCCAGCAGTGGACAGAACACCGGGGAGCTGTTTTTT. The gene calls are TRBV5-1 and TRBJ2-2; TRBD1 is a possible D gene (5 bases). There are 13 residues in the CDR3. The germline V gene has CDR1 SGHRS and CDR2 YFSETQ. Trimming stripped 5 bases from V and 1 base from J, with 6 bases between.

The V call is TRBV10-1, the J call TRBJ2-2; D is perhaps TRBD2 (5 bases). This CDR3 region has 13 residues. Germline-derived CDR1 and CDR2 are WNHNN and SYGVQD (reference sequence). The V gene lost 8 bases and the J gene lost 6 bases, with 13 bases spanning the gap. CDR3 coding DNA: TGCGCCAGCTCCATCGGACTTCCCGGGGAGCTGTTTTTT. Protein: CASSIGLPGELFF.

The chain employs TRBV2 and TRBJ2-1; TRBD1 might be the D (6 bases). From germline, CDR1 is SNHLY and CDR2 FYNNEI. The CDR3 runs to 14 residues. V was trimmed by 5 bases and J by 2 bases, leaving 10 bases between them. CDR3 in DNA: TGTGCCAGCAGTTTCACAGGGCCCTACAATGAGCAGTTCTTC. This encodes CASSFTGPYNEQFF.

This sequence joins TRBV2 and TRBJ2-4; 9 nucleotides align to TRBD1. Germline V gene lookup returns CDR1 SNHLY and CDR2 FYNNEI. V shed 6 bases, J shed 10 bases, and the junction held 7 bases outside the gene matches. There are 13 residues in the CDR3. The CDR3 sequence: CASRAEGQGIQYF. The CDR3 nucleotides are TGTGCCAGCAGAGCAGAGGGACAGGGAATTCAGTACTTC.

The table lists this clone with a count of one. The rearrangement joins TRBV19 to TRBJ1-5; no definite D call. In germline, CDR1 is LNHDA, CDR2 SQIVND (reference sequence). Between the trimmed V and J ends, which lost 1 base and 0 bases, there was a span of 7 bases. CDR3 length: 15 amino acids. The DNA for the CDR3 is TGTGCCAGTAGTATAGTGTCCAGTAGCAATCAGCCCCAGCATTTT. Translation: CASSIVSSSNQPQHF.

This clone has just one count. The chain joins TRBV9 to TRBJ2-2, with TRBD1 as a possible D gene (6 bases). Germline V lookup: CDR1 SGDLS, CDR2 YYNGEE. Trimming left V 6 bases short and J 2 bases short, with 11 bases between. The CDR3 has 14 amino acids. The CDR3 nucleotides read TGTGCCAGCAAGGGGGACCCTAACACCGGGGAGCTGTTTTTT. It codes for CASKGDPNTGELFF. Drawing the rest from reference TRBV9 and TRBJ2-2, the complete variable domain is DSGVTQTPKHLITATGQRVTLRCSPRSGDLSVYWYQQSLDQGLQFLIQYYNGEERAKGNILERFSAQQFPDLHSELNLSSLELGDSALYFCASKGDPNTGELFFGEGSRLTVL.

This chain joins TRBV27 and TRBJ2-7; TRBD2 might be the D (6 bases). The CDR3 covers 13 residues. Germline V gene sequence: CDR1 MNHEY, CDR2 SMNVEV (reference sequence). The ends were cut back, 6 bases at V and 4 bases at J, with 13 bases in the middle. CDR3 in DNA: TGTGCCAGCAGGCGGGACTCCAGATACGAGCAGTACTTC. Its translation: CASRRDSRYEQYF.

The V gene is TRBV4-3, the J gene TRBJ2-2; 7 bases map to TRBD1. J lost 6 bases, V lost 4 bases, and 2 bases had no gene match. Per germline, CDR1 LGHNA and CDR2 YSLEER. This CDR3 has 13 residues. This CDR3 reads CASSLGGSGELFF. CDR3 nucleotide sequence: TGCGCCAGCAGCCTAGGGGGCTCCGGGGAGCTGTTTTTT.

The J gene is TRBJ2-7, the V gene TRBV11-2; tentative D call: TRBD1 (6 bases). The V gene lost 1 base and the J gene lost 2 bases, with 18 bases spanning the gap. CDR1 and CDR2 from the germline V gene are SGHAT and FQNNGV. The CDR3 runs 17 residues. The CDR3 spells CASSLVAGGHLTYEQYF. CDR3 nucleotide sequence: TGTGCCAGCAGCTTAGTAGCTGGGGGCCATTTGACCTACGAGCAGTACTTC.

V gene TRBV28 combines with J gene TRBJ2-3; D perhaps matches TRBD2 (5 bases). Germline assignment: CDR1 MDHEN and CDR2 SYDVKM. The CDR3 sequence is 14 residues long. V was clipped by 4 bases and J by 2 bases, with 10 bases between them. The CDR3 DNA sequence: TGTGCCAGCAGTTCTAGCTCTCACACAGATACGCAGTATTTT. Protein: CASSSSSHTDTQYF.

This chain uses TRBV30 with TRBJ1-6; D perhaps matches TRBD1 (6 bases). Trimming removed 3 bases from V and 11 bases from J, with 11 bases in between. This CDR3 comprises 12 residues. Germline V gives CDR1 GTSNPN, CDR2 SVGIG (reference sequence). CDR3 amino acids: CAWSPGDTPLHF. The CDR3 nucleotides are TGTGCCTGGAGCCCAGGGGATACACCCCTCCACTTT.

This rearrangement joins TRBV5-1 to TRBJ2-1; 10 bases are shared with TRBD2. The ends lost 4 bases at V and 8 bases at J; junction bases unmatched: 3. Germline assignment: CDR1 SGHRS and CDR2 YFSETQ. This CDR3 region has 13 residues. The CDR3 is CASSVGTSDEQFF. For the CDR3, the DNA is TGCGCCAGCAGCGTAGGGACTAGCGATGAGCAGTTCTTC.

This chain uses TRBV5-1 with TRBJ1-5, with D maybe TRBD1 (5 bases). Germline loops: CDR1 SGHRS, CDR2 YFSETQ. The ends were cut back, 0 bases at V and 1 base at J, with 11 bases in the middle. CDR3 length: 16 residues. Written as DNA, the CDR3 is TGCGCCAGCAGCTTGGTACCCGGGGGAAGCAATCAGCCCCAGCATTTT. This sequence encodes CASSLVPGGSNQPQHF.

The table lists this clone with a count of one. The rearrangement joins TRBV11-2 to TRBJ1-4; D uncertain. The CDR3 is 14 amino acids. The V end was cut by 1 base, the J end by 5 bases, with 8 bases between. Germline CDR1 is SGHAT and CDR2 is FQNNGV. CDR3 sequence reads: CASSLAGGNEKLFF. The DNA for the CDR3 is TGTGCCAGCAGCTTAGCGGGAGGGAATGAAAAACTGTTTTTT.

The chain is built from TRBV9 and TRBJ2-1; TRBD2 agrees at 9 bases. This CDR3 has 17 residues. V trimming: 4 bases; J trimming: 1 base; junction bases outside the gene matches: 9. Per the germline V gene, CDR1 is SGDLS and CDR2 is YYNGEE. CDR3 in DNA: TGTGCCAGCAGCCTTGGTAGCGGGAGAGGTTCCTACAATGAGCAGTTCTTC. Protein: CASSLGSGRGSYNEQFF.

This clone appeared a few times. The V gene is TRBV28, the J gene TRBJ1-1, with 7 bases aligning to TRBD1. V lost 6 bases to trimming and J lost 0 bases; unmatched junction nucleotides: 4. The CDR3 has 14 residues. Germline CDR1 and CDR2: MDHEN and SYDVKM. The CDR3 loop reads CASSLTGVNTEAFF. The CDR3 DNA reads TGTGCCAGCAGCCTTACAGGGGTGAACACTGAAGCTTTCTTT.

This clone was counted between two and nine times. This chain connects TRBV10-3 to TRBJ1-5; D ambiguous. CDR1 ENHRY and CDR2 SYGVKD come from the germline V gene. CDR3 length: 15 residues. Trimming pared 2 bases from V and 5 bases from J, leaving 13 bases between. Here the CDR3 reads CAISENADKYQPQHF. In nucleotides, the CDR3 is TGTGCCATCAGTGAGAACGCAGACAAATATCAGCCCCAGCATTTT.

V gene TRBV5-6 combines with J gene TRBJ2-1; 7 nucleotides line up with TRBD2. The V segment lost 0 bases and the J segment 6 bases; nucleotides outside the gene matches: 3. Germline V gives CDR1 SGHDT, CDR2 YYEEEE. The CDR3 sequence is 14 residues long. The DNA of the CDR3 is TGTGCCAGCAGCTTGGCGCGGGAGATCAATGAGCAGTTCTTC. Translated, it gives CASSLAREINEQFF.

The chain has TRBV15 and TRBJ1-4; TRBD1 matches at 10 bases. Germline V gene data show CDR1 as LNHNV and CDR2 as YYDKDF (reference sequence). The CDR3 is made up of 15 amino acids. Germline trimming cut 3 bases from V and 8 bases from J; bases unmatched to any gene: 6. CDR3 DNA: TGTGCCACCAGCAGTGCCGGGACAGGGGAAGAAAAACTGTTTTTT. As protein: CATSSAGTGEEKLFF.

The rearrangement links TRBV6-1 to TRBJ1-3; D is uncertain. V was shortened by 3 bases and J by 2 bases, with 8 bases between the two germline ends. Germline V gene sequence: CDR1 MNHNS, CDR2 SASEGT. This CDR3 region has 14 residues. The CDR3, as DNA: TGTGCCAGCAGTGATACCTCGGCTGGAAACACCATATATTTT. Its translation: CASSDTSAGNTIYF.